This TCR beta chain was sequenced during a study of blood T cell repertoires in COVID-19. Sequencing was performed with immunoSEQ multiplex PCR; in TCRdb, only in-frame clones are kept and a portion is missing. The sample shows some 130,000 clones, approximately 90% of them seen only once. V lost 3 bases to trimming and J lost 6 bases; unmatched junction nucleotides: 5. The CDR3 has 14 residues. Germline V gene lookup returns CDR1 LNHDA and CDR2 SQIVND (reference sequence). The source material was peripheral blood. The clonotype originates from a man aged 50 to 60 with active or convalescent COVID-19. The chain joins TRBV19 to TRBJ2-1, with 7 positions matching TRBD2. The CDR3 sequence is CASSILGGRNEQFF. CDR3 nucleotides: TGTGCCAGTAGTATTCTGGGAGGGCGCAATGAGCAGTTCTTC.